The subject of this entry is one T cell receptor beta chain. This sample is part of a study of OX40 agonist ivuxolimab in advanced cancers. The protocol was immunoSEQ multiplex PCR, while the TCRdb copy is restricted to in-frame clones and leaves out a portion. The data show about 46,000 clones, 85% to 90% seen once. The V end was cut by 4 bases, the J end by 6 bases, with 16 bases between. CDR3 size: 14 residues. The germline V gene has CDR1 SGDLS and CDR2 YYNGEE. The sample here was CD4+ or CD8+ T cells sorted from blood, taken in a trial of the OX40 agonist ivuxolimab. The TCR sequence derives from an adult with an advanced solid tumor such as melanoma, head and neck, liver or kidney cancer. The gene calls are TRBV9 and TRBJ1-1; no clear D gene. The CDR3 protein is CASSLGRKVAEAFF. The CDR3 DNA reads as TGTGCCAGCAGCCTAGGACGCAAGGTCGCTGAAGCTTTCTTT.